This T cell receptor beta chain was documented in a study of CD8+ T cells in alopecia areata. Whole-study results and caveats: Many expanded lesional clones stayed in scalp and blood while on tofacitinib. Affected scalp, especially in alopecia totalis/universalis, had a higher clonality than normal scalp did.

Note on this clone: No antigen is known for it.

RNA was isolated and reverse transcribed to cDNA, the sequencing template. Sequenced by immunoSEQ multiplex PCR; TCRdb stores in-frame clones only, minus some. The sample has around 100,000 clones; 55% to 60% are singletons. Treatment defined: oral pan-JAK inhibitor, 5-10 mg twice daily. Peripheral blood samples and lesional scalp punch biopsies were obtained from alopecia areata patients. T lymphocytes (CD4+ and CD8+) were sorted from PBMCs. This CDR3 has 13 residues. V was pared by 6 bases and J by 0 bases, with 11 bases between. From germline, CDR1 is SQVTM and CDR2 ANQGSEA. The chain couples TRBV29-1 to TRBJ1-1; TRBD1 might be the D (6 bases). The origin of this receptor is a human donor with alopecia areata. The sample consisted of CD4+ T cells sorted from blood, taken at week 24, from a patient treated with tofacitinib. The CDR3 region is CSVRGTVNTEAFF. In DNA form, the CDR3 reads TGCAGCGTGAGGGGGACGGTGAACACTGAAGCTTTCTTT.